One sample yielded the 29 T cell receptor beta chains listed below, sequenced in a study of post-analysis software for immune sequencing data. General observations from the study: Higher frequency in patients than in controls was seen for roughly five TRBV segments, with TRBV5-6, TRBV5-1 and TRBV20-1 among them.

Their antigens are not known. Built from TCR beta cDNA, the libraries had unique molecular identifiers in them. From the PCR reads, TCRdb called clonotypes with MiXCR, one entry per CDR3 protein. The sample has 550,000 to 700,000 distinct CDR3 sequences, about 44% seen once; the top ten hold over 1.5%. Material for sequencing was blood. The origin of the receptors is a girl aged 10 to 17 with multiple sclerosis.

The chain recombines TRBV3-1 with TRBJ2-2; 7 nucleotides agree with TRBD2. The length of the CDR3 is 17 residues. Germline lookup yields CDR1 LGHDT and CDR2 YNNKEL (reference sequence). The junction had 13 bases not matched to a gene; V was cut back by 4 bases and J by 5 bases. DNA for the CDR3: TGTGCCAGCAGCCTCAGAAGCGGGGTGAGGGGAACCGGGGAGCTGTTTTTT. Its protein is CASSLRSGVRGTGELFF. The full variable domain, completed using reference TRBV3-1 and TRBJ2-2, is DTAVSQTPKYLVTQMGNDKSIKCEQNLGHDTMYWYKQDSKKFLKIMFSYNNKELIINETVPNRFSPKSPDKAHLNLHINSLELGDSAVYFCASSLRSGVRGTGELFFGEGSRLTVL.

This clonotype was observed a single time. The J gene is TRBJ2-5, the V gene TRBV12-3 or TRBV12-4, with 10 bases identical to TRBD2. Matching the DNA end better, TRBJ2-7 makes the J call doubtful. The CDR3 has 14 amino acids. The CDR3 DNA reads TGTGCCAGCGCATACGGACTAGCGGCCTACGAGCAGTACTTC. The encoded protein is CASAYGLAAYEQYF.

This chain uses TRBV5-1 with TRBJ1-5, with TRBD1 identical over 7 bases. V was pared by 4 bases and J by 6 bases, with 4 bases of the junction left unmatched. The CDR3 is made up of 13 amino acids. CDR1 and CDR2 (germline): SGHRS, YFSETQ. This CDR3 reads CASSATGLQPQHF. The CDR3 DNA is TGCGCCAGCAGCGCGACAGGGCTTCAGCCCCAGCATTTT. Filled out from reference TRBV5-1 and TRBJ1-5, the complete variable domain reads KAGVTQTPRYLIKTRGQQVTLSCSPISGHRSVSWYQQTPGQGLQFLFEYFSETQRNKGNFPGRFSGRQFSNSRSEMNVSTLELGDSALYLCASSATGLQPQHFGDGTRLSIL.

The CDR3 nucleotides are TGTGCCAGCAGCCTCCAGGGGGACAGGGCCTACGAGCAGTACTTC. Amino acid sequence: CASSLQGDRAYEQYF. The V gene is TRBV5-5, the J gene TRBJ2-7; 9 bases align to TRBD1. J gave up 2 bases and V 4 bases, and 7 bases lay outside the gene matches. The CDR3 consists of 15 residues. Germline-derived CDR1 and CDR2 are SGHKS and YYEKEE (reference sequence).

The chain couples TRBV29-1 to TRBJ2-5; TRBD1 matches at 7 bases. There are 12 residues in the CDR3. V was clipped by 7 bases and J by 0 bases; unmatched bases: 2. In germline, CDR1 is SQVTM, CDR2 ANQGSEA. CDR3 amino acids: CSGRGYQETQYF. The DNA of the CDR3 is TGCAGCGGCAGGGGGTACCAAGAGACCCAGTACTTC. Full variable domain (missing parts from reference TRBV29-1 and TRBJ2-5): SAVISQKPSRDICQRGTSLTIQCQVDSQVTMMFWYRQQPGQSLTLIATANQGSEATYESGFVIDKFPISRPNLTFSTLTVSNMSPEDSSIYLCSGRGYQETQYFGPGTRLLVL.

The table lists this clonotype with a few counts. This rearrangement joins TRBV29-1 to TRBJ2-1; unclear D gene. The germline V gene encodes CDR1 SQVTM and CDR2 ANQGSEA. Trimming removed 7 bases from V and 4 bases from J, with 5 bases in between. The CDR3 consists of 10 residues. CDR3 protein: CSAFYNEQFF. Written as DNA, the CDR3 is TGCAGCGCATTTTACAATGAGCAGTTCTTC.

This clonotype was found once. The junction and the germline gene differ at one end; a read error may be behind it. The chain uses TRBV5-6 and TRBJ2-3; weak D call: TRBD1 (5 bases). Germline V gene data show CDR1 as SGHDT and CDR2 as YYEEEE. CDR3 length: 11 amino acids. The CDR3 spells CASSLTATQYF. As DNA, the CDR3 is TGTGCCAGCAGCCTGACAGCTACGCAGTATTTT. The full variable domain, rest sourced from reference TRBV5-6 and TRBJ2-3, is DAGVTQSPTHLIKTRGQQVTLRCSPKSGHDTVSWYQQALGQGPQFIFQYYEEEERQRGNFPDRFSGHQFPNYSSELNVNALLLGDSALYLCASSLTATQYFGPGTRLTVL.

This clonotype was detected a few times. The chain links TRBV6-1 to TRBJ2-5, with D perhaps assigned TRBD1 or TRBD2 (5 bases each). The CDR3 has 13 residues. Trimming removed 4 bases at V and 7 bases at J, with 13 bases between. Germline V CDR1 and CDR2: MNHNS, SASEGT. In DNA, the CDR3 is TGTGCCAGCAGTGCCGGGACGCCCGGGACCCAGTACTTC. It codes for CASSAGTPGTQYF.

Here the CDR3 reads CASKQAPKADTQYF. For the CDR3, the DNA is TGTGCCAGCAAACAGGCTCCAAAGGCAGATACGCAGTATTTT. The chain recombines TRBV12-3 or TRBV12-4 with TRBJ2-3; D perhaps matches TRBD1 (5 bases). Trimming took 7 bases from V and 4 from J, leaving 15 bases between them. The CDR3 has 14 residues.

The V call is TRBV20-1, the J call TRBJ2-7; 9 bases are shared with TRBD1. Germline lookup yields CDR1 DFQATT and CDR2 SNEGSKA (reference sequence). V shed 2 bases, J shed 2 bases, and the junction held 7 bases outside the gene matches. The CDR3 contains 15 residues. CDR3 sequence reads: CSARIWGTGTYEQYF. The CDR3 nucleotides are TGCAGTGCTAGAATTTGGGGGACAGGGACCTACGAGCAGTACTTC.

The chain is built from TRBV6-5 and TRBJ1-1; D call uncertain. Trimming cost V 7 bases and J 5 bases, with 17 bases left between them. CDR3 length: 14 amino acids. Germline CDR1 is MNHEY and CDR2 is SVGAGI. Here the CDR3 DNA reads TGTGCCAGCACCCCGACACCAGTGGGAACTGAAGCTTTCTTT. Encoded protein: CASTPTPVGTEAFF.

The chain uses TRBV20-1 and TRBJ1-2, with TRBD1 matching over 7 bases. With V trimmed by 1 base and J by 6 bases, 2 bases remained unmatched. The V gene's germline CDR1 is DFQATT and CDR2 SNEGSKA (reference sequence). The CDR3 is 12 amino acids. CDR3 region: CSARGRGNGYTF. The CDR3 coding sequence is TGCAGTGCTAGAGGCAGGGGGAATGGCTACACCTTC.

The V and J genes are TRBV5-1 and TRBJ2-3, with D possibly matching TRBD2 (6 bases). Germline V gene lookup returns CDR1 SGHRS and CDR2 YFSETQ. This CDR3 contains 15 residues. Trimming took 4 bases from V and 1 from J, leaving 13 bases between them. This CDR3 reads CASSPGGYGTDTQYF. CDR3 bases: TGCGCCAGCAGCCCTGGAGGGTACGGCACAGATACGCAGTATTTT.

This chain uses TRBV29-1 with TRBJ2-7; no clear D. There are 10 residues in the CDR3. Germline CDR1 reads SQVTM; CDR2 reads ANQGSEA. Trimming stripped 5 bases from V and 3 bases from J, with 5 bases between. CDR3 sequence (DNA): TGCAGCGTTCGAAACTACGAGCAGTACTTC. It specifies CSVRNYEQYF.

This clonotype appeared many times. V is TRBV12-3 or TRBV12-4 and J is TRBJ2-7, with 9 bases fitting TRBD2. J lost 4 bases, V lost 2 bases, and 9 bases had no gene match. CDR3 length: 16 residues. Here the CDR3 DNA reads TGTGCCAGCAGTTTAAAGGCGGGAGGGTACGGGTACGAGCAGTACTTC. Its translation: CASSLKAGGYGYEQYF.

This clonotype has just a few counts. The chain employs TRBV9 and TRBJ2-7; TRBD2 agrees at 7 bases. V gave up 3 bases and J gave up 1 base; unmatched junction bases: 7. Germline V gene sequence: CDR1 SGDLS, CDR2 YYNGEE. The CDR3 contains 15 residues. This CDR3 is CASSGGSGPSYEQYF. CDR3 bases: TGTGCCAGCAGCGGTGGTAGCGGGCCGTCCTACGAGCAGTACTTC. Full variable domain (rest looked up from reference TRBV9 and TRBJ2-7): DSGVTQTPKHLITATGQRVTLRCSPRSGDLSVYWYQQSLDQGLQFLIQYYNGEERAKGNILERFSAQQFPDLHSELNLSSLELGDSALYFCASSGGSGPSYEQYFGPGTRLTVT.

The chain has TRBV20-1 and TRBJ2-5; D is possibly TRBD2 (5 bases). Deletions cut 0 bases from V and 4 bases from J, with 15 bases between. This CDR3 is built from 15 residues. From germline, CDR1 is DFQATT and CDR2 SNEGSKA (reference sequence). The CDR3 protein is CSARDGWAGAETQYF. CDR3 sequence (DNA): TGCAGTGCTAGAGATGGTTGGGCGGGCGCAGAGACCCAGTACTTC.

This chain joins TRBV7-2 and TRBJ2-4, with 9 nucleotides matching TRBD2. The V gene end was trimmed by 5 bases and the J gene end by 1 base; junction bases not matched to a gene: 9. This CDR3 comprises 17 residues. CDR1 is SGHTA and CDR2 is FQGNSA in the germline V gene. The CDR3 region has the DNA TGTGCCAGCAGCACCTTTGGGAGCGGGAGGGCCAAAAACATTCAGTACTTC. This encodes CASSTFGSGRAKNIQYF.

In its sample, this clonotype was seen a few times. The chain recombines TRBV4-2 with TRBJ1-2; D not certain. Germline lookup yields CDR1 LGHNA and CDR2 YNFKEQ. The CDR3 has 14 amino acids. Trimming stripped 1 base from V and 6 bases from J, with 12 bases between. The CDR3 bases are TGTGCCAGCAGCCAAGTTGGACGGAGGGATGGCTACACCTTC. This gives the protein CASSQVGRRDGYTF.

The gene calls are TRBV6-4 and TRBJ2-1, with TRBD2 matching over 10 bases. V was pared by 3 bases and J by 0 bases, with 5 bases of the junction left unmatched. There are 17 residues in the CDR3. Germline CDR1 and CDR2: MRHNA and SNTAGT. This chain's CDR3 is CASSEAGGLSSYNEQFF. CDR3 DNA: TGTGCCAGCAGTGAAGCGGGGGGGCTTAGCTCCTACAATGAGCAGTTCTTC.

A few counts support this clonotype. This chain uses TRBV7-8 with TRBJ1-5, with a weak D call TRBD1 (5 bases). Germline-derived CDR1 and CDR2 are SGHVS and FQNEAQ. The CDR3 sequence is 15 residues long. V lost 5 bases, J lost 3 bases, and 14 bases lay in between. The CDR3 DNA sequence: TGTGCCAGCAGCCAGGGACTGACATTCAATCAGCCCCAGCATTTT. Encoded protein: CASSQGLTFNQPQHF. The full variable domain, in which reference TRBV7-8 and TRBJ1-5 provide the parts outside the CDR3, is GAGVSQSPRYKVAKRGQDVALRCDPISGHVSLFWYQQALGQGPEFLTYFQNEAQLDKSGLPSDRFFAERPEGSVSTLKIQRTQQEDSAVYLCASSQGLTFNQPQHFGDGTRLSIL.

This clonotype was counted a few times. The V call is TRBV4-1, the J call TRBJ2-7, with a weak D call TRBD1 (5 bases). This CDR3 comprises 14 residues. Trimming removed 4 bases at V and 0 bases at J, with 10 bases between. The germline CDR1 and CDR2 sequences are MGHRA and YSYEKL. The CDR3 spells CASSRMGHSYEQYF. The CDR3, as DNA: TGCGCCAGCAGCCGTATGGGGCACTCCTACGAGCAGTACTTC.

This clonotype was recorded a few times. One end of the junction varies from germline; a read error may be responsible. The V call is TRBV28, the J call TRBJ2-5, with D uncertain. The V gene's germline CDR1 is MDHEN and CDR2 SYDVKM. The CDR3 has 12 residues. The DNA of the CDR3 is TGTGCCAGCAGTTTGGGAAGAGAGACCCGGTACTTC. This encodes CASSLGRETRYF.

This clonotype was observed a handful of times. This chain links TRBV5-1 with TRBJ1-2; the D gene is possibly TRBD1 (6 bases). From germline, CDR1 is SGHRS and CDR2 YFSETQ. V was clipped by 1 base and J by 1 base, with 11 bases between them. The CDR3 contains 15 residues. The CDR3: CASSLQLGHNYGYTF. CDR3 nucleotide sequence: TGCGCCAGCAGCTTGCAGCTGGGACATAACTATGGCTACACCTTC.

The V and J genes are TRBV5-6 and TRBJ2-7; no firm D call. V was shortened by 6 bases and J by 2 bases, with 15 bases between the two germline ends. This CDR3 has 14 amino acids. Per germline, CDR1 SGHDT and CDR2 YYEEEE. The CDR3 reads CASTYRSIPYEQYF. As DNA, the CDR3 is TGTGCCAGCACCTATCGCTCGATCCCCTACGAGCAGTACTTC.

Only a few counts were recorded for this clonotype. The rearrangement uses TRBV5-1 and TRBJ2-1, with 8 positions matching TRBD1. With 4 bases clipped from V and 4 bases from J, the junction kept 4 bases outside the gene matches. The germline gives CDR1 SGHRS, CDR2 YFSETQ. This CDR3 has 14 residues. CDR3 loop: CASSPRQGYNEQFF. DNA of the CDR3: TGCGCCAGCAGCCCTCGACAGGGGTACAATGAGCAGTTCTTC. Combining the CDR3 with reference TRBV5-1 and TRBJ2-1 gives the whole variable domain KAGVTQTPRYLIKTRGQQVTLSCSPISGHRSVSWYQQTPGQGLQFLFEYFSETQRNKGNFPGRFSGRQFSNSRSEMNVSTLELGDSALYLCASSPRQGYNEQFFGPGTRLTVL.

This clonotype was seen more than once but under ten times. The chain uses TRBV15 and TRBJ2-5; D gene uncertain. Germline V gene sequence: CDR1 LNHNV, CDR2 YYDKDF (reference sequence). CDR3 length equals 14 residues. Trimming left V 0 bases short and J 1 base short, with 6 bases between. Written as DNA, the CDR3 is TGTGCCACCAGCAGAGATCCAACCCAAGAGACCCAGTACTTC. This encodes CATSRDPTQETQYF.

V is TRBV28 and J is TRBJ2-5, with 7 bases that match TRBD2. The germline gives CDR1 MDHEN, CDR2 SYDVKM. The trim removed 8 bases at V and 3 bases at J, leaving 12 bases unmatched. CDR3 size: 15 residues. CDR3 nucleotides: TGTGCCAGCTCTCCCTGGGAGGGGACCGAAGAGACCCAGTACTTC. Amino acids: CASSPWEGTEETQYF.

The rearrangement joins TRBV7-2 to TRBJ2-1; perhaps TRBD1 as D (6 bases). Trimming stripped 5 bases from V and 3 bases from J, with 20 bases between. Germline CDR1 reads SGHTA; CDR2 reads FQGNSA. The CDR3 spans 17 residues. The CDR3 sequence: CASSIRPGAVNYNEQFF. The DNA of the CDR3 is TGTGCCAGCAGCATACGCCCAGGGGCGGTCAACTACAATGAGCAGTTCTTC. Full variable domain (remainder filled in from reference TRBV7-2 and TRBJ2-1): GAGVSQSPSNKVTEKGKDVELRCDPISGHTALYWYRQSLGQGLEFLIYFQGNSAPDKSGLPSDRFSAERTGGSVSTLTIQRTQQEDSAVYLCASSIRPGAVNYNEQFFGPGTRLTVL.